This TCR beta chain was observed in a study of lymphopenia after photon versus proton radiotherapy. Findings of the study overall: After lymphocyte nadir, photon-treated repertoires showed oligoclonal expansion, especially CD8+ Temra. Relative stability marked proton patients; photon patients lost diversity and naive cells. Only patients who died were analyzed for survival; proton advantage is unproven. Post-nadir TCR diversity decline inversely tracked overall survival among those who died.

TCRdb's copy holds only in-frame clones and misses some; the assay was immunoSEQ multiplex PCR. The sample carries about 83,000 clones, about 86% recorded once. Points on this clone: The antigen is unknown.

This CDR3 is built from 16 residues. The germline V gene encodes CDR1 SEHNR and CDR2 FQNEAQ (reference sequence). V shed 4 bases and J 5 bases; nucleotides not matched to a gene: 6. This receptor was identified in a man aged 55 to 69 with pancreatic cancer. V and J are TRBV7-9 and TRBJ2-1, with TRBD2 matching over 12 bases. The sequencing used peripheral blood, collected from a patient treated with proton-based radiotherapy. Here the CDR3 DNA reads TGTGCCAGCAGCTCCCTAGCGGGAGGGCCCAACAATGAGCAGTTCTTC. The encoded protein is CASSSLAGGPNNEQFF.